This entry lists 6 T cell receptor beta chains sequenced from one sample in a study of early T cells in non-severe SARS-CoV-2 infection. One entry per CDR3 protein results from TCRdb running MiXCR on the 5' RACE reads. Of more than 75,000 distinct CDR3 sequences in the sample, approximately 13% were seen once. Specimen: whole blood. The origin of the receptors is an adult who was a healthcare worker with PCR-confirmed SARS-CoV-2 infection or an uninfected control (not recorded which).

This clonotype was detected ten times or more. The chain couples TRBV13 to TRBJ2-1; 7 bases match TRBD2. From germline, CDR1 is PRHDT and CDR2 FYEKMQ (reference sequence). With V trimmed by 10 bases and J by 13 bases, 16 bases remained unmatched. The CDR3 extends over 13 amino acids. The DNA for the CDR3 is TGTGCCACCCTAAGTTATATGGGGGGGACCCAGTTCTTC. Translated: CATLSYMGGTQFF.

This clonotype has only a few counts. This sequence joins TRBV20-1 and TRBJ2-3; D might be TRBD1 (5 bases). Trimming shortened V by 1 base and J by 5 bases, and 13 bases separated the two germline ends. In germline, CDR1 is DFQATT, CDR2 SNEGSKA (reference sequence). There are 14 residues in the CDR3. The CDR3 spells CSARGTHAQDTQYF. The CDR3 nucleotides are TGCAGTGCTAGAGGGACACATGCACAAGATACGCAGTATTTT.

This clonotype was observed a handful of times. This chain's CDR3 is CASSDLPSSYEQYF. The DNA for the CDR3 is TGTGCCAGCAGTGATCTTCCGAGCTCCTACGAGCAGTACTTC. V gene TRBV6-6 combines with J gene TRBJ2-7; D is unresolved. The CDR3 sequence is 14 residues long. Germline V gene sequence: CDR1 MNHNY, CDR2 SVGAGI (reference sequence). V lost 5 bases, J lost 0 bases, and 11 bases lay in between.

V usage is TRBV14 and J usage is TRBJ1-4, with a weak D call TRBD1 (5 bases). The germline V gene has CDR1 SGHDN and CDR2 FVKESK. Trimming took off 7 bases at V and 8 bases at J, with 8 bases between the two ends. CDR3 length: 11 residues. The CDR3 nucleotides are TGTGCCAGCATCCGGGGCGAAAAACTGTTTTTT. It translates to CASIRGEKLFF.

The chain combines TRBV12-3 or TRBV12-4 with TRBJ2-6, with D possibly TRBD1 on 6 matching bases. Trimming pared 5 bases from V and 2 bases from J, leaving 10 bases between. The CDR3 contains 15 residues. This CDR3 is CASSPRDTGANVLTF. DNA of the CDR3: TGTGCCAGCAGTCCCCGGGACACTGGGGCCAACGTCCTGACTTTC.

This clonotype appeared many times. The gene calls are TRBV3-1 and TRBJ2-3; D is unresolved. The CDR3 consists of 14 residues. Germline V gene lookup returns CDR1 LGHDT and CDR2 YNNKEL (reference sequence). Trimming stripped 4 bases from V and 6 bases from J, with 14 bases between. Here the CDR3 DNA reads TGTGCCAGCAGCCCTCGGACCCGAGGCGATACGCAGTATTTT. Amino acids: CASSPRTRGDTQYF.